This TCR beta chain was sequenced during a study of shared clonotypes between healthy human individuals. Naivety among CD8 cells was defined by CD45RO negativity and positive CCR7 selection, thereby excluding terminally differentiated effector memory CD45RA+ cells. Several immunoSEQ plates held equal portions of the genomic DNA taken from each subset. Only in-frame clones appear in the TCRdb table, and some are missing; sequencing was by immunoSEQ multiplex PCR. The table includes over 2,000,000 clones, roughly 93% detected once. A remark on this clone: What it recognizes is unknown.

Findings and caveats of the study: About 5% of naive CD4 clonotypes were shared across a few donors.

Trimming cost V 3 bases and J 5 bases; bases outside gene matches: 9. Germline V CDR1 and CDR2: SGHAT, FQNNGV. The CDR3 sequence is 17 residues long. The sequenced sample was naive CD8+ T cells from PBMCs. The chain uses TRBV11-2 and TRBJ2-5; TRBD2 matches at 13 bases. The sequence derives from a man aged 18 to 30 in good health. Some clones in this sample may be carry-over from other donors' samples. CDR3: CASSLDPLAGGEETQYF. The CDR3 DNA is TGTGCCAGCAGCTTGGATCCACTAGCGGGAGGGGAGGAGACCCAGTACTTC.